One and the same sample provided the 17 T cell receptor beta chains below, sequenced in a study of T cell repertoires in cytomegalovirus infection. TCRdb fed the reads into MiXCR, producing one record per CDR3 protein. The profile shows roughly 100,000 distinct CDR3 sequences, approximately 15% of them singletons. Sequenced sample: PBMCs. The receptors originated from a human donor in good health (CMV status not recorded). Some clones in this sample may be carry-over from other donors' samples.

The chain joins TRBV28 to TRBJ2-2; D might be TRBD1 or TRBD2, each matching 5 bases. Trimming stripped 5 bases from V and 4 bases from J, with 11 bases between. There are 14 residues in the CDR3. Germline-derived CDR1 and CDR2 are MDHEN and SYDVKM. The CDR3, as DNA: TGTGCCAGCAGTAGTTCCGGGGCCACCGGGGAGCTGTTTTTT. This encodes CASSSSGATGELFF.

This clonotype came up a few times. The chain recombines TRBV7-8 with TRBJ2-4; D may be TRBD1 (5 bases). Germline assignment: CDR1 SGHVS and CDR2 FQNEAQ. This CDR3 is 13 amino acids long. V dropped 6 bases and J dropped 7 bases, with 13 bases sitting between them. CDR3: CASRFQGENIQYF. CDR3 DNA sequence: TGTGCCAGCAGATTTCAGGGCGAGAACATTCAGTACTTC.

This rearrangement joins TRBV5-1 to TRBJ1-1; 7 nucleotides match TRBD1. The germline CDR1 and CDR2 sequences are SGHRS and YFSETQ. CDR3 length: 17 amino acids. J gave up 1 base and V 4 bases, and 13 bases lay outside the gene matches. CDR3: CASSRSLGGQPNTEAFF. The CDR3, as DNA: TGCGCCAGCAGCCGGAGTTTGGGGGGACAGCCGAACACTGAAGCTTTCTTT.

This sequence joins TRBV7-2 and TRBJ2-3; 7 positions match TRBD1. CDR3 length equals 14 residues. V trimming: 2 bases; J trimming: 6 bases; junction bases outside the gene matches: 5. Germline CDR1 and CDR2: SGHTA and FQGNSA. The CDR3 loop reads CASSLYRGGDTQYF. CDR3 DNA sequence: TGTGCCAGCAGCTTATACAGGGGTGGTGATACGCAGTATTTT.

The CDR3 DNA is TGTGCCAGCAGTTTGCAGAAGCGGGGCGGCGAGCAGTACTTC. Encoded protein: CASSLQKRGGEQYF. The V call is TRBV12-3 or TRBV12-4, the J call TRBJ2-7, with 7 bases identical to TRBD2. V lost 3 bases, J lost 6 bases, and 8 bases stayed unmatched. This CDR3 is built from 14 residues.

Remarks on this clonotype: A single base separates this from a much larger clone, so it may be a read error. The rearrangement joins TRBV6-6 to TRBJ2-7, with 8 positions matching TRBD1. The CDR3 is made up of 14 amino acids. Looked up from germline, CDR1 is MNHNY and CDR2 is SVGAGI (reference sequence). V trimming: 2 bases; J trimming: 2 bases; junction bases outside the gene matches: 2. Here the CDR3 DNA reads TGTGCCAGCAGTTACCGGGACAGGACCTACGAGCAGTACTTC. Its protein is CASSYRDRTYEQYF.

In its sample, this clonotype was seen a few times. The J gene is TRBJ2-7, the V gene TRBV27; tentatively, D is TRBD1 (6 bases). V lost 4 bases, J lost 3 bases, and 13 bases lay in between. The CDR3 totals 14 residues. Germline V gene lookup returns CDR1 MNHEY and CDR2 SMNVEV (reference sequence). The chain's CDR3 is CASSSQGPYYEQYF. CDR3 sequence (DNA): TGTGCCAGCAGTTCCCAGGGGCCCTACTACGAGCAGTACTTC.

This clonotype was counted between two and nine times. This chain uses TRBV2 with TRBJ1-2, with D hard to call. The CDR3 has 12 residues. The germline V gene has CDR1 SNHLY and CDR2 FYNNEI. V was cut by 6 bases and J by 8 bases, with 13 bases left in between. The CDR3 protein is CASREMARGYTF. The CDR3 coding sequence is TGTGCCAGCAGAGAAATGGCTAGGGGCTACACCTTC.

The chain has TRBV19 and TRBJ2-6; the match to TRBD2 covers 13 bases. V lost 10 bases and J lost 1; bases outside the gene matches: 10. The CDR3 is 18 residues long. The V gene's germline CDR1 is LNHDA and CDR2 SQIVND (reference sequence). Written as DNA, the CDR3 is TGTGCCACCTCCCACAGACTAGCGGGGGGATCTGGGGCCAACGTCCTGACTTTC. Encoded protein: CATSHRLAGGSGANVLTF.

This clonotype was counted ten times or more. The CDR3: CASRGGTNTGELFF. For the CDR3, the DNA is TGTGCCAGTCGGGGGGGGACGAACACCGGGGAGCTGTTTTTT. The chain uses TRBV19 and TRBJ2-2; 8 bases are shared with TRBD2. After removal of 8 bases from V and 0 bases from J, the junction contained 2 bases not matched to a gene. CDR3 length: 14 amino acids. CDR1 LNHDA and CDR2 SQIVND come from the germline V gene (reference sequence).

This chain connects TRBV18 to TRBJ1-4; the match to TRBD1 covers 10 bases. The V gene's germline CDR1 is KGHSH and CDR2 LQKENI. Trimming cost V 5 bases and J 0 bases; bases outside gene matches: 9. This CDR3 spans 18 amino acids. DNA for the CDR3: TGTGCCAGCTCATCGACAGGGGGCCAGATCTCAACTAATGAAAAACTGTTTTTT. This translates into CASSSTGGQISTNEKLFF.

The sample holds many counts of this clonotype. The J gene is TRBJ2-3, the V gene TRBV7-9, with D unclear. Germline assignment: CDR1 SEHNR and CDR2 FQNEAQ (reference sequence). This CDR3 comprises 12 residues. V shed 8 bases and J shed 2 bases, with 8 bases lying between them. CDR3 loop: CASGRSTDTQYF. In DNA form, the CDR3 reads TGTGCCAGCGGGCGATCCACAGATACGCAGTATTTT.

CDR3 sequence (DNA): TGCGCCAGCAGCTCCGGGACTAGCGGGACTTACACAGATACGCAGTATTTT. It specifies CASSSGTSGTYTDTQYF. The chain has TRBV5-1 and TRBJ2-3; the match to TRBD2 covers 13 bases. The V and J ends lost 3 bases and 2 bases, in that order; junction bases with no gene match: 6. CDR3 length: 17 amino acids. The germline V gene encodes CDR1 SGHRS and CDR2 YFSETQ.

The chain recombines TRBV9 with TRBJ2-2; a weak D match, TRBD1 (5 bases). Trimming removed 0 bases at V and 8 bases at J, with 20 bases between. The germline V gene has CDR1 SGDLS and CDR2 YYNGEE. CDR3 length: 17 amino acids. In DNA form, the CDR3 reads TGTGCCAGCAGCGTAGAGGTCACAGGACCTCAAGGGGGGGAGCTGTTTTTT. Amino acids: CASSVEVTGPQGGELFF.

The J gene is TRBJ2-6, the V gene TRBV2; 7 bases line up with TRBD2. The ends lost 8 bases at V and 0 bases at J; junction bases unmatched: 4. Germline V gene sequence: CDR1 SNHLY, CDR2 FYNNEI. The CDR3 contains 15 residues. The CDR3 region has the DNA TGTGCCAGCGAGCGGGGAAGCTCTGGGGCCAACGTCCTGACTTTC. This encodes CASERGSSGANVLTF.

CDR3 loop: CSVWRDHRYGYTF. CDR3 in DNA: TGCAGCGTTTGGAGGGACCACCGTTATGGCTACACCTTC. V gene TRBV29-1 combines with J gene TRBJ1-2; D possibly corresponds to TRBD1 (5 bases). Germline CDR1 and CDR2: SQVTM and ANQGSEA. The ends were cut back, 5 bases at V and 5 bases at J, with 15 bases in the middle. The CDR3 is 13 residues long. The variable domain in full, with the rest retrieved from reference TRBV29-1 and TRBJ1-2, is SAVISQKPSRDICQRGTSLTIQCQVDSQVTMMFWYRQQPGQSLTLIATANQGSEATYESGFVIDKFPISRPNLTFSTLTVSNMSPEDSSIYLCSVWRDHRYGYTFGSGTRLTVV.

This clonotype was seen at least ten times. V and J are TRBV7-2 and TRBJ1-2; TRBD1 might be the D (6 bases). Germline V gene sequence: CDR1 SGHTA, CDR2 FQGNSA. The CDR3 is made up of 15 amino acids. The V end was cut by 2 bases, the J end by 4 bases, with 14 bases between. CDR3 sequence reads: CASSLLDSPTYGYTF. The CDR3 DNA is TGTGCCAGCAGCTTACTGGACAGCCCGACCTATGGCTACACCTTC.